Sequencing of this TCR beta chain was carried out in a study of blood T cell repertoires in COVID-19. Looking at the study overall: Samples taken during acute and convalescent COVID-19 were collected in the United States, Italy and Spain. In each case, the material was cDNA or gDNA derived from T cells, B-cell-depleted T cells, or PBMCs.

Authors' analysis steps: Reference gene primer amplification yielded estimated nucleated cell counts. The protocol was immunoSEQ multiplex PCR, while the TCRdb copy is restricted to in-frame clones and leaves out a portion. Clone size and V and J calls were adopted from that table, with D and trimming inferred from the DNA. The sample gives approximately 240,000 clones, 83% of which show up once; around 5.5% is in the top ten. J gave up 2 bases and V 1 base, and 2 bases lay outside the gene matches. The CDR3 is 14 residues long. CDR1 MNHNS and CDR2 SASEGT come from the germline V gene. Material for sequencing was peripheral blood. V is TRBV6-1 and J is TRBJ2-7, with 7 bases fitting TRBD1. This sequence originates from a human donor in a cohort sampled during active COVID-19. CDR3 in DNA: TGTGCCAGCAGTGAAGAAGGGGGCCCCTACGAGCAGTACTTC. Its translation is CASSEEGGPYEQYF.